This T cell receptor beta chain was identified during a study of blood T cell repertoires in COVID-19. About the research overall: The analysed material was cDNA or gDNA that came from T cells, B-cell-depleted T cells, or PBMCs.

Data came from immunoSEQ multiplex PCR; TCRdb stores just in-frame clones and leaves some out. The data show a few hundred thousand clones, approximately 85% seen once. Sequencing was performed on peripheral blood. This clonotype originated in a woman in her seventies with COVID-19, enrolled during active disease.

CDR3 in amino acids: CASSLGLPGETQYF. CDR3 sequence (DNA): TGTGCCAGCAGCTTGGGACTGCCGGGAGAGACCCAGTACTTC. The V call is TRBV5-4, the J call TRBJ2-5; D is uncertain. Deletions cut 0 bases from V and 4 bases from J, with 10 bases between. CDR3 length: 14 amino acids. Germline CDR1 SGHNT, CDR2 YYREEE (reference sequence).